This note documents a single T cell receptor beta chain sequence. V was pared by 3 bases and J by 4 bases, with 6 bases of the junction left unmatched. The CDR3 has 15 amino acids. Per the germline V gene, CDR1 is MGHRA and CDR2 is YSYEKL. This record belongs to a study of response to subunit inactivated influenza vaccine. TCRdb processed the RT-PCR reads anew with MiXCR; each CDR3 protein has one entry. The repertoire consists of 150,000 to 200,000 distinct CDR3 sequences, with 9.5% to 15% occurring once and the leading ten covering 25% to 30%. These data were likewise used in another study, on T cells expressing NK-cell markers. Turning to that study: Template switching by 5'RACE with UMIs generated the TCR beta cDNA.

This material consisted of CD8+ T cells sorted from PBMCs, taken about 13 days after vaccination. V gene TRBV4-1 combines with J gene TRBJ2-7, with 10 bases matching TRBD1. The receptor was isolated from a man aged 45 to 65 who received an inactivated influenza vaccine. The CDR3 reads CASSQNPGQGYEQYF. CDR3 DNA: TGCGCCAGCAGCCAGAATCCGGGACAGGGGTACGAGCAGTACTTC.